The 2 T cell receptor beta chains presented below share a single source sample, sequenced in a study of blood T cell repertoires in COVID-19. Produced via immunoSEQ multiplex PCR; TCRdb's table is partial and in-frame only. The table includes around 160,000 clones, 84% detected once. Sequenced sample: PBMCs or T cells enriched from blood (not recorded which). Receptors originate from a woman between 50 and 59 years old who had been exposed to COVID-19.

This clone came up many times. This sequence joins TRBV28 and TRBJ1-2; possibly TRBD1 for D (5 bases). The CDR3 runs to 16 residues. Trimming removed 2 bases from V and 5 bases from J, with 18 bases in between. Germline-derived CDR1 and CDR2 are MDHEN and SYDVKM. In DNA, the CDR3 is TGTGCCAGCAGTTTAAATCGGTTGACAGTCGGATATGGCTACACCTTC. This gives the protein CASSLNRLTVGYGYTF.

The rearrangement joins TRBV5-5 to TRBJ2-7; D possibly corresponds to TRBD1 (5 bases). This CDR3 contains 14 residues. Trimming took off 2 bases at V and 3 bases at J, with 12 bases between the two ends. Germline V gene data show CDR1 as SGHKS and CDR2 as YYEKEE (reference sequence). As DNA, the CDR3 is TGTGCCAGCAGCTTTACAGGTACTGACTACGAGCAGTACTTC. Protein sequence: CASSFTGTDYEQYF.